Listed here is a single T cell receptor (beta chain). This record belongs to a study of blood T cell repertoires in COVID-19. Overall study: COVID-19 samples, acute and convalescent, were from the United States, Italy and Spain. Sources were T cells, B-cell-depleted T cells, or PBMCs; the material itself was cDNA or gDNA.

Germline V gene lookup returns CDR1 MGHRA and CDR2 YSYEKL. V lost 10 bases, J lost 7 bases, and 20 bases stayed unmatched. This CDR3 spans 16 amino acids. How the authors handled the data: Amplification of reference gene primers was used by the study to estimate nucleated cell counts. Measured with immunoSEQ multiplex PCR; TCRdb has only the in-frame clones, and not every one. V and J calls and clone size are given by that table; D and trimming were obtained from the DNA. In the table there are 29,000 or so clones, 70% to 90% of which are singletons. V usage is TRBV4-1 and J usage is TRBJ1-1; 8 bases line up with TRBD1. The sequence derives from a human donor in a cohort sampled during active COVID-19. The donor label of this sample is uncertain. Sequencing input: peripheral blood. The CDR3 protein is CATSREQGVERGEAFF. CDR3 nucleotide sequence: TGCGCCACTTCCCGGGAACAGGGGGTCGAAAGGGGTGAAGCTTTCTTT.